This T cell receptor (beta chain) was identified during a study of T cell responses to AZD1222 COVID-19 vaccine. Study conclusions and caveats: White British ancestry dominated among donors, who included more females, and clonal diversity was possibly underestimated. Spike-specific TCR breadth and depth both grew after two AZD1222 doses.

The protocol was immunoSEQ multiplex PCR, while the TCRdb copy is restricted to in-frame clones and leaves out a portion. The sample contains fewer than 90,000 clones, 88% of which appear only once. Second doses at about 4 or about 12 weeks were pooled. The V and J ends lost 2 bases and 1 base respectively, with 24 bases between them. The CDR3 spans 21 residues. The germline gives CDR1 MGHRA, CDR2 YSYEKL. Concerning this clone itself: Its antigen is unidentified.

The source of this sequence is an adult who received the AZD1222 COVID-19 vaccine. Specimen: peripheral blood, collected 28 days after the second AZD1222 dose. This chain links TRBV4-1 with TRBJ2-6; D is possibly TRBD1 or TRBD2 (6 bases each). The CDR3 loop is CASSQRETGASIYSGANVLTF. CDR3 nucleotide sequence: TGCGCCAGCAGCCAACGAGAGACGGGGGCTTCCATCTATTCTGGGGCCAACGTCCTGACTTTC.